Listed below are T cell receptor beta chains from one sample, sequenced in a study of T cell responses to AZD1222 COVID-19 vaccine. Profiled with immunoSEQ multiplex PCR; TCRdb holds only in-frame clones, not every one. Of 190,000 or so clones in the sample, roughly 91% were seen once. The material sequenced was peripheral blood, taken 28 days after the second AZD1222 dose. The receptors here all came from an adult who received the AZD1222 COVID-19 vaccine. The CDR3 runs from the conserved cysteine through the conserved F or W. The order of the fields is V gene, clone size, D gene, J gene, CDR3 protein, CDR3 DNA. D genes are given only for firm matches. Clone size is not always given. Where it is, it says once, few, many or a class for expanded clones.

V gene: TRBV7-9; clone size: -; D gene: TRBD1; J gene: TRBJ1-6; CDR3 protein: CASSLWPPGQKPSPLHF; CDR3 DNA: TGTGCCAGCAGCTTATGGCCCCCGGGACAGAAACCCTCACCCCTCCACTTT
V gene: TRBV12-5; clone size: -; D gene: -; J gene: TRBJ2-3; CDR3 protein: CASGLGWRPDTQYF; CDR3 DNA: TGTGCTAGTGGTTTGGGTTGGAGACCAGATACGCAGTATTTT
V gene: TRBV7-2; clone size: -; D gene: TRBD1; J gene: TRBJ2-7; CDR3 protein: CASRTGAYEQYF; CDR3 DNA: TGTGCCAGCCGGACAGGGGCTTACGAGCAGTACTTC
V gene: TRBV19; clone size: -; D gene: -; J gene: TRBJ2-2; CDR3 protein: CASRTGTSNTGELFF; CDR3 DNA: TGTGCCAGTAGGACAGGAACCTCGAACACCGGGGAGCTGTTTTTT
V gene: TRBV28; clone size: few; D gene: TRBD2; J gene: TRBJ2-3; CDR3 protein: CASSFLAGTDTQYF; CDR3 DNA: TGTGCCAGCAGTTTTTTAGCGGGAACAGATACGCAGTATTTT
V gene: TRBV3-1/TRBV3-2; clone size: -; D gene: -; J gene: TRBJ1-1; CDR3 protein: CASSQEEGGRFF; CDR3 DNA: TGTGCCAGCAGCCAAGAAGAAGGAGGAAGGTTCTTT
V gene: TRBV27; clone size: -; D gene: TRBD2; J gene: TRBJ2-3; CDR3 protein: CASSMLAGGRDTQYF; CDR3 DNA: TGTGCCAGCAGTATGCTAGCGGGAGGCAGGGATACGCAGTATTTT
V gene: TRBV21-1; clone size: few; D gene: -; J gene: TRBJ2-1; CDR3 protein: CASSLGAANISYNEQFF; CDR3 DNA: TGTGCCAGCAGTTTAGGGGCTGCAAACATATCCTACAATGAGCAGTTCTTC
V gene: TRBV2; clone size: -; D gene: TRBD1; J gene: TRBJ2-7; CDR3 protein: CASSTDRGPREQYF; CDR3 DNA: TGTGCCAGCAGTACCGACAGGGGGCCACGAGAGCAGTACTTC
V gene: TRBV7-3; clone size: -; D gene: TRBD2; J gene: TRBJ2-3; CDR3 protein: CASSLRLAGADTQYF; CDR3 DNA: TGTGCCAGCAGCTTACGGCTAGCGGGAGCAGATACGCAGTATTTT
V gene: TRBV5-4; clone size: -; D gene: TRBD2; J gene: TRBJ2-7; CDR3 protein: CASSLELAGGHEQYF; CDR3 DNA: TGTGCCAGCAGCTTGGAACTAGCGGGAGGCCACGAGCAGTACTTC
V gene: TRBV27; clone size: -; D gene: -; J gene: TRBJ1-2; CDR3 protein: CASSSRANYGYTF; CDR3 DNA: TGTGCCAGCAGTTCCAGGGCTAACTATGGCTACACCTTC
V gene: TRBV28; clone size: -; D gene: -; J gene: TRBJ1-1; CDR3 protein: CASSLLQGKNTEAFF; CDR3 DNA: TGTGCCAGCAGTTTATTACAGGGAAAGAACACTGAAGCTTTCTTT
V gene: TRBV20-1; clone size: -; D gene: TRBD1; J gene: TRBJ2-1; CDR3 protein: CSASSRVRQGQFF; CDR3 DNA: TGCAGTGCTAGTAGTCGGGTGAGACAGGGACAGTTCTTC
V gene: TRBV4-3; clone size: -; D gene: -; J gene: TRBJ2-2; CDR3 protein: CASSQADINTGELFF; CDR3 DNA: TGCGCCAGCAGCCAAGCAGACATCAACACCGGGGAGCTGTTTTTT
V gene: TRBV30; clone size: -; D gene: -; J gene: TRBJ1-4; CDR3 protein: CAWSESATNEKLFF; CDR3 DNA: TGTGCCTGGAGTGAAAGTGCAACTAATGAAAAACTGTTTTTT
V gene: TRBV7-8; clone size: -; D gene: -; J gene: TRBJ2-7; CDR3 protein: CASSLASVYEQYF; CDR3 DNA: TGTGCCAGCAGCTTAGCTAGCGTCTACGAGCAGTACTTC
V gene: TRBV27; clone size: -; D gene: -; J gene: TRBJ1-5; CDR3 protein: CASSLKGTANQPQHF; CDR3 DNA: TGTGCCAGCAGTTTAAAGGGGACGGCCAATCAGCCCCAGCATTTT
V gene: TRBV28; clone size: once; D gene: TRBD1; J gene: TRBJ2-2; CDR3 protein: CASRQGAPGELFF; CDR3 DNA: TGTGCCAGCAGACAGGGGGCCCCCGGGGAGCTGTTTTTT
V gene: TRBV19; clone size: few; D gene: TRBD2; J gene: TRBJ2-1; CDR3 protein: CASSVAGPTYNEQFF; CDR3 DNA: TGTGCCAGTAGTGTAGCGGGACCAACCTACAATGAGCAGTTCTTC
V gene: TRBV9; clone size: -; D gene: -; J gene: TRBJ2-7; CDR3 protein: CASSGRANYEQYF; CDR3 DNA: TGTGCCAGCAGCGGCAGGGCGAACTACGAGCAGTACTTC
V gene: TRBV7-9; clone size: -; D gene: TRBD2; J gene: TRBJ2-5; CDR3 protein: CASGLAGGQETQYF; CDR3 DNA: TGTGCCAGCGGACTAGCGGGAGGACAAGAGACCCAGTACTTC
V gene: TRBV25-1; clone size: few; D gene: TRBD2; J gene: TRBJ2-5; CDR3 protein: CASSRPAGGPETQYF; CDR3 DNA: TGTGCCAGCAGTCGGCCAGCGGGAGGGCCTGAGACCCAGTACTTC
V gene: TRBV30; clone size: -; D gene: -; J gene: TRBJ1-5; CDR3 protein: CAWASGGGQPQHF; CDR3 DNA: TGTGCCTGGGCCTCGGGGGGGGGTCAGCCCCAGCATTTT
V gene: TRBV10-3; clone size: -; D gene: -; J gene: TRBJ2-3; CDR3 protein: CATGEPNTQYF; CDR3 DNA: TGTGCCACCGGGGAACCTAATACGCAGTATTTT
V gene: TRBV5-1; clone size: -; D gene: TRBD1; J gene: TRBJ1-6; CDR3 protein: CASSPGTGDSPLHF; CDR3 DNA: TGCGCCAGCAGCCCCGGGACAGGGGATTCACCCCTCCACTTT
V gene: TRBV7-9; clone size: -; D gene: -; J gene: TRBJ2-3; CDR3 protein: CASLNRDTSTDTQYF; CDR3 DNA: TGTGCCAGTCTAAACAGGGACACTAGCACAGATACGCAGTATTTT
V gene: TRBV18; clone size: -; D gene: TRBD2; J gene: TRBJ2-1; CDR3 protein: CASSPLLAGDYEQFF; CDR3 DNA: TGTGCCAGCTCACCATTACTAGCGGGAGACTATGAGCAGTTCTTC
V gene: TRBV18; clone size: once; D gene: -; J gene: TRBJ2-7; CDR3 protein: CASSPQGRNEQYF; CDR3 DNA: TGTGCCAGCTCACCACAAGGACGTAACGAGCAGTACTTC
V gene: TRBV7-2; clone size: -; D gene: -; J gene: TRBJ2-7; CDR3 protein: CASSFSLESSEQYF; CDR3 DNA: TGTGCCAGCAGCTTTTCCCTAGAGTCCTCCGAGCAGTACTTC
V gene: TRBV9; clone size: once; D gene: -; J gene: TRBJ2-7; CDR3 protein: CASSVDGSFYEQYF; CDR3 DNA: TGTGCCAGCAGCGTAGACGGGTCCTTCTACGAGCAGTACTTC
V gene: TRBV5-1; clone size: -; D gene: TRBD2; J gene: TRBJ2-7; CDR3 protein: CASSIGLAGVYEQYF; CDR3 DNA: TGCGCCAGCAGCATAGGACTAGCGGGAGTGTACGAGCAGTACTTC
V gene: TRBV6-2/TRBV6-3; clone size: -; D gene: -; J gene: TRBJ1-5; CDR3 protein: CASSHHRAGSNQPQHF; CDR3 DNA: TGTGCCAGCAGCCATCATCGGGCGGGGAGCAATCAGCCCCAGCATTTT
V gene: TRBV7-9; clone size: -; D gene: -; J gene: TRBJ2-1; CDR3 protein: CAGTGSSYNEQFF; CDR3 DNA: TGTGCCGGAACAGGCAGCTCCTACAATGAGCAGTTCTTC
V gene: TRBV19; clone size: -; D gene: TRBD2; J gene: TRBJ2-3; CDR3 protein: CASTLDREGKSTDTQYF; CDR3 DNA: TGTGCCAGTACTCTAGACCGGGAGGGAAAATCCACAGATACGCAGTATTTT
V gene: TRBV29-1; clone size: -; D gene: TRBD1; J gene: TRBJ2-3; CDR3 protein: CSHLPADREADTQYF; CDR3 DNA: TGCAGCCACCTACCGGCGGACAGGGAAGCAGATACGCAGTATTTT
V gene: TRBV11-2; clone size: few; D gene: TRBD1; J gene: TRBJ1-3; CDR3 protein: CASSPLTGPSGNTIYF; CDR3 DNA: TGTGCCAGCAGCCCCCTGACAGGGCCCTCTGGAAACACCATATATTTT
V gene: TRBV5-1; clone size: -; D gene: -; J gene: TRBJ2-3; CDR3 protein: CASSFGQTSTDTQYF; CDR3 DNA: TGCGCCAGCAGCTTCGGACAGACTAGCACAGATACGCAGTATTTT
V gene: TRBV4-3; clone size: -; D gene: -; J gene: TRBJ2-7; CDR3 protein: CASSQVTGEQYF; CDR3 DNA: TGCGCCAGCAGCCAAGTGACGGGAGAGCAGTACTTC
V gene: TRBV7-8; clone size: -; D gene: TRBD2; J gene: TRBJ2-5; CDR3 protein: CASSLWTSGRAGETQYF; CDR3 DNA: TGTGCCAGCAGCCTTTGGACTAGCGGGAGGGCTGGGGAGACCCAGTACTTC
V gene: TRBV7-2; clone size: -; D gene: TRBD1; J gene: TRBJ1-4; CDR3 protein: CASSLPQGANEKLFF; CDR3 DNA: TGTGCCAGCAGCTTACCGCAGGGGGCGAATGAAAAACTGTTTTTT
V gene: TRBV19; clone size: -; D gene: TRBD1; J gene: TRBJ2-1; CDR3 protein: CASSMDRGAYNEQFF; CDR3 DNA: TGTGCCAGTAGTATGGACAGGGGGGCCTACAATGAGCAGTTCTTC
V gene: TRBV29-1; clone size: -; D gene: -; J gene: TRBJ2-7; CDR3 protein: CSVRTTYEQYF; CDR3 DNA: TGCAGCGTTAGGACGACCTACGAGCAGTACTTC
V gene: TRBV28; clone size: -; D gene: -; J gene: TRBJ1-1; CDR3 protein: CASTTELNTEAFF; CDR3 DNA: TGTGCCAGCACCACAGAATTGAACACTGAAGCTTTCTTT
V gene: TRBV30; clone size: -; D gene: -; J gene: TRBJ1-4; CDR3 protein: CAWSAMGEKLFF; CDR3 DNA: TGTGCCTGGAGTGCTATGGGTGAAAAACTGTTTTTT
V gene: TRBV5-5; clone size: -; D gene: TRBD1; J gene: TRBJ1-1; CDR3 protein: CASSRRGGGGTEAFF; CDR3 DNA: TGTGCCAGCAGCAGAAGAGGGGGCGGGGGCACTGAAGCTTTCTTT
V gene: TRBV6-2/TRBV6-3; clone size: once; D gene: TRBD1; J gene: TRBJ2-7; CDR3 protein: CASSSGTGTYEQYF; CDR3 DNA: TGTGCCAGCAGTTCCGGGACAGGGACCTACGAGCAGTACTTC
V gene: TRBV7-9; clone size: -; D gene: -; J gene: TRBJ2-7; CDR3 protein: CASSLSGPKAYEQYF; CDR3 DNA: TGTGCCAGCAGCTTATCAGGTCCTAAGGCCTACGAGCAGTACTTC
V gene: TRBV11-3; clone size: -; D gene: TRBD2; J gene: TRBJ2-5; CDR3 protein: CASSYGTSGKETQYF; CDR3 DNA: TGTGCCAGCAGCTACGGGACTAGCGGAAAAGAGACCCAGTACTTC
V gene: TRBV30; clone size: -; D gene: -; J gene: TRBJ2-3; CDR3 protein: CAWRLSPSTDTQYF; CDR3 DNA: TGTGCCTGGAGACTATCCCCTAGCACAGATACGCAGTATTTT
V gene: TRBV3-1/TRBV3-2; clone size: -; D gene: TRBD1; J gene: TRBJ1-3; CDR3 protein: CASSRGQGYGNTIYF; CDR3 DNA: TGTGCCAGCAGCCGGGGACAGGGGTACGGAAACACCATATATTTT
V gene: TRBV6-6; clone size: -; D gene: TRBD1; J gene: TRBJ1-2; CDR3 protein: CASTPGTGQGYTF; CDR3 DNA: TGTGCCAGCACTCCCGGGACAGGGCAAGGCTACACCTTC
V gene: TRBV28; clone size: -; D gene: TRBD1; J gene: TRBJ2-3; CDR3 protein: CASSLGGQGGTDTQYF; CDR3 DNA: TGTGCCAGCAGTCTCGGGGGACAGGGAGGGACAGATACGCAGTATTTT
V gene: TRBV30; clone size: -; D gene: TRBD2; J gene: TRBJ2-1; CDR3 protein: CAWSAGTSGNNEQFF; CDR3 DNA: TGTGCCTGGAGCGCCGGGACTAGCGGGAACAATGAGCAGTTCTTC
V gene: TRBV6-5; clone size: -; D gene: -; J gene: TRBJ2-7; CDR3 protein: CASSPRDTGIEQYF; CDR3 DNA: TGTGCCAGCAGTCCCCGGGACACGGGAATCGAGCAGTACTTC
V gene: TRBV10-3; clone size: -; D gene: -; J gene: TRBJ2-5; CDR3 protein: CAISGPDSQETQYF; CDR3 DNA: TGTGCCATCAGTGGTCCGGACAGCCAAGAGACCCAGTACTTC
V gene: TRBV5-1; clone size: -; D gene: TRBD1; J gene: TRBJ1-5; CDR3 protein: CASSSTGANQPQHF; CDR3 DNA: TGCGCCAGCAGCTCGACAGGGGCAAATCAGCCCCAGCATTTT
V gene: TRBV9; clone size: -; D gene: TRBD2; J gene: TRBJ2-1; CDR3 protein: CASSRTSGRADEQFF; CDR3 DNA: TGTGCCAGCAGTAGGACTAGCGGGAGGGCGGATGAGCAGTTCTTC
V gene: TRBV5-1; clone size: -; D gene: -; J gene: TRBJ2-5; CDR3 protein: CASSPGYQETQYF; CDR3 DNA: TGCGCCAGCAGCCCAGGGTATCAAGAGACCCAGTACTTC
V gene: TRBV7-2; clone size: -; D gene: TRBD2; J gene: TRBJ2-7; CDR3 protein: CASSLYRLAGGSVYEQYF; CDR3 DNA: TGTGCCAGCAGCTTATACCGACTAGCGGGAGGAAGTGTTTACGAGCAGTACTTC